These 27 T cell receptor beta chains came from one sample sequenced in a study of cytomegalovirus exposure and HLA in healthy donors. Primers for the PCR totalled 60 Vbeta and 13 Jbeta. The protocol was immunoSEQ multiplex PCR, while the TCRdb copy is restricted to in-frame clones and leaves out a portion. The sample includes about 160,000 clones, approximately 79% of them seen just once. The sample comprised PBMCs. These receptors were taken from a man in his fifties or sixties in good health and CMV-seronegative.

This clone has only a few counts. This chain joins TRBV15 and TRBJ1-5, with TRBD1 identical over 10 bases. V was pared by 3 bases and J by 5 bases, with 7 bases of the junction left unmatched. The CDR3 extends over 16 amino acids. The germline V gene has CDR1 LNHNV and CDR2 YYDKDF (reference sequence). The CDR3 nucleotides are TGTGCCACCAGCAGCAGTGGACAGGGGGGGTATCAGCCCCAGCATTTT. Residues: CATSSSGQGGYQPQHF.

This clone occurred once. The V call is TRBV7-9, the J call TRBJ2-5; no clear D gene. The CDR3 extends over 12 amino acids. In germline, CDR1 is SEHNR, CDR2 FQNEAQ (reference sequence). Trimming pared 2 bases from V and 5 bases from J, leaving 6 bases between. CDR3 sequence (DNA): TGTGCCAGCAGCTTATGGCTGGAGACCCAGTACTTC. The encoded protein is CASSLWLETQYF.

The chain carries TRBV27 and TRBJ2-1; 10 bases match TRBD2. The CDR3 consists of 13 residues. The germline V gene has CDR1 MNHEY and CDR2 SMNVEV (reference sequence). V lost 8 bases, J lost 10 bases, and 8 bases stayed unmatched. CDR3 amino acids: CASGSGRAREQFF. The CDR3 region has the DNA TGTGCCAGCGGAAGCGGGAGGGCCCGGGAGCAGTTCTTC.

This clone was observed a few times. The sample holds other DNA sequences that translate to the same CDR3. The rearrangement joins TRBV5-1 to TRBJ2-3, with 11 bases lining up with TRBD2. The CDR3 extends over 16 amino acids. Trimming at V came to 0 bases and at J to 1 base, leaving 1 base not matched to a gene. Per germline, CDR1 SGHRS and CDR2 YFSETQ. In DNA, the CDR3 is TGCGCCAGCAGCTTGGAACTAGCGGGGGGCACAGATACGCAGTATTTT. Amino acids: CASSLELAGGTDTQYF.

CDR3 DNA: TGCGCCAGCAGCGCCGGGACATATGGGGAGACCCAGTACTTC. As protein: CASSAGTYGETQYF. V is TRBV5-1 and J is TRBJ2-5; perhaps TRBD1 as D (6 bases). Trimming shortened V by 4 bases and J by 5 bases, and 15 bases separated the two germline ends. The germline V gene has CDR1 SGHRS and CDR2 YFSETQ. CDR3 length: 14 amino acids.

V gene TRBV4-3 combines with J gene TRBJ2-1, with TRBD2 identical over 11 bases. Trimming removed 8 bases from V and 6 bases from J; junction bases left unmatched: 6. Per germline, CDR1 LGHNA and CDR2 YSLEER. The CDR3 is made up of 14 amino acids. CDR3 sequence (DNA): TGCGCCAGCCCGGGGGGACTAGCGGTCAATGAGCAGTTCTTC. This sequence encodes CASPGGLAVNEQFF.

The chain joins TRBV5-1 to TRBJ1-4; the D is unclear. CDR3 length: 13 amino acids. Trimming cost V 3 bases and J 14 bases, with 17 bases left between them. From germline, CDR1 is SGHRS and CDR2 YFSETQ. The CDR3 coding sequence is TGCGCCAGCAGCTCAAATTCTCCCGGAGTGCTGTTTTTT. Amino acids: CASSSNSPGVLFF.

The chain combines TRBV29-1 with TRBJ2-2; possibly TRBD1 for D (6 bases). Trimming left V 8 bases short and J 2 bases short, with 15 bases between. Germline V gene sequence: CDR1 SQVTM, CDR2 ANQGSEA. This CDR3 spans 14 amino acids. Here the CDR3 reads CSYSGQVNTGELFF. The CDR3 DNA is TGCAGCTACTCGGGACAAGTTAACACCGGGGAGCTGTTTTTT.

The V call is TRBV27, the J call TRBJ1-5; the match to TRBD1 covers 9 bases. This CDR3 is built from 15 residues. Germline V lookup: CDR1 MNHEY, CDR2 SMNVEV (reference sequence). Trimming cost V 0 bases and J 6 bases; bases outside gene matches: 3. CDR3 coding DNA: TGTGCCAGCAGTTTATCCCCACAGGGGGCTCAGCCCCAGCATTTT. It translates to CASSLSPQGAQPQHF.

The chain carries TRBV7-2 and TRBJ2-7, with 11 bases that match TRBD2. CDR1 and CDR2 from the germline V gene are SGHTA and FQGNSA. Germline trimming cut 6 bases from V and 7 bases from J; bases unmatched to any gene: 8. This CDR3 spans 14 amino acids. The CDR3 DNA reads TGTGCCAGCAGTATAGCGGGGGGGCCGAAGGAGCAGTACTTC. Protein product: CASSIAGGPKEQYF.

The chain has TRBV4-1 and TRBJ1-5; 9 bases map to TRBD1. The CDR3 is 15 residues long. Per germline, CDR1 MGHRA and CDR2 YSYEKL. Trimming removed 6 bases from V and 6 bases from J; junction bases left unmatched: 9. The CDR3 region has the DNA TGCGCCAGCAGTCCCGGGACAGGGAGGGGTCAGCCCCAGCATTTT. It encodes CASSPGTGRGQPQHF.

The chain is built from TRBV5-6 and TRBJ2-2; 11 bases align to TRBD1. The germline gives CDR1 SGHDT, CDR2 YYEEEE. V lost 4 bases, J lost 6 bases, and 8 bases stayed unmatched. The CDR3 contains 16 residues. CDR3 loop: CASSLGDRGKAGELFF. As DNA, the CDR3 is TGTGCCAGCAGCCTCGGGGACAGGGGGAAGGCCGGGGAGCTGTTTTTT.

The chain combines TRBV10-1 with TRBJ1-1; D is ambiguous. The length of the CDR3 is 13 residues. V was shortened by 8 bases and J by 1 base, with 11 bases between the two germline ends. Germline V gene sequence: CDR1 WNHNN, CDR2 SYGVQD (reference sequence). CDR3 coding DNA: TGCGCCAGCTCCGTCGTCGGGAACACTGAAGCTTTCTTT. Translated: CASSVVGNTEAFF.

The J gene is TRBJ2-5, the V gene TRBV29-1, with D tentatively TRBD1 (5 bases). The CDR3 totals 13 residues. Germline values: CDR1 SQVTM, CDR2 ANQGSEA. Trimming removed 4 bases at V and 5 bases at J, with 14 bases between. DNA for the CDR3: TGCAGCGTTGCCCCAGGGATTGGGGAGACCCAGTACTTC. This encodes CSVAPGIGETQYF.

The chain is built from TRBV5-4 and TRBJ2-6, with 9 bases lining up with TRBD1. CDR3 size: 17 residues. V shed 5 bases, J shed 0 bases, and the junction held 6 bases outside the gene matches. Germline V gene data show CDR1 as SGHNT and CDR2 as YYREEE (reference sequence). The CDR3 here is CASSYPGQGSGANVLTF. The CDR3 bases are TGTGCCAGCAGTTATCCGGGACAGGGCTCTGGGGCCAACGTCCTGACTTTC.

The chain joins TRBV6-5 to TRBJ2-2, with D unresolved. The CDR3 is 12 amino acids. CDR1 and CDR2 from the germline V gene are MNHEY and SVGAGI. Deletions cut 2 bases from V and 7 bases from J, with 5 bases between. In DNA form, the CDR3 reads TGTGCCAGCAGTTACGTCCACGGGGAGCTGTTTTTT. Translation: CASSYVHGELFF.

The CDR3: CAWSNGRGRFEQYF. In nucleotides, the CDR3 is TGTGCCTGGAGTAATGGCAGGGGGCGGTTCGAGCAGTACTTC. The rearrangement links TRBV30 to TRBJ2-5; TRBD1 matches 8 bases. Judging by the DNA end, TRBJ2-7 fits better; the J call may be wrong. The germline CDR1 and CDR2 sequences are GTSNPN and SVGIG (reference sequence). The CDR3 is 14 residues long.

The chain links TRBV19 to TRBJ1-1; a weak D match, TRBD1 (5 bases). Germline-derived CDR1 and CDR2 are LNHDA and SQIVND (reference sequence). The CDR3 runs 14 residues. V was shortened by 5 bases and J by 0 bases, with 10 bases between the two germline ends. The CDR3, as DNA: TGTGCCAGTAGTCGGGCAGGGTTGAACACTGAAGCTTTCTTT. This codes for CASSRAGLNTEAFF.

The rearrangement uses TRBV29-1 and TRBJ2-3; possible D gene TRBD2, 6 bases. Germline CDR1 reads SQVTM; CDR2 reads ANQGSEA. This CDR3 has 13 residues. The V end was cut by 5 bases, the J end by 1 base, with 10 bases between. The CDR3 nucleotides read TGCAGCGTTCTAGCGTCGGGCACAGATACGCAGTATTTT. It yields the protein CSVLASGTDTQYF.

The chain combines TRBV7-9 with TRBJ1-2; no firm D call. The ends were cut back, 1 base at V and 8 bases at J, with 8 bases in the middle. The CDR3 consists of 12 residues. CDR1 is SEHNR and CDR2 is FQNEAQ in the germline V gene (reference sequence). CDR3 coding DNA: TGTGCCAGCAGCTTAGGTCCAGGCGGCTACACCTTC. It encodes CASSLGPGGYTF.

This chain uses TRBV7-3 with TRBJ1-3; the D gene is possibly TRBD1 (6 bases). The CDR3 runs to 16 residues. V was cut by 4 bases and J by 0 bases, with 13 bases left in between. The germline V gene has CDR1 SGHTA and CDR2 FQGTGA. In DNA, the CDR3 is TGTGCCAGCAGCTCCCAAGGGGGTCTCTCTGGAAACACCATATATTTT. Translated: CASSSQGGLSGNTIYF.

This sequence joins TRBV18 and TRBJ1-5; D is perhaps TRBD1 (6 bases). Deletions cut 2 bases from V and 3 bases from J, with 14 bases between. CDR1 is KGHSH, CDR2 LQKENI, per germline. CDR3 length: 16 residues. This CDR3 is CASSPWSGEDNQPQHF. CDR3 DNA: TGTGCCAGCTCACCATGGTCAGGGGAAGACAATCAGCCCCAGCATTTT.

This chain's CDR3 is CASSLLAGSGQFF. The CDR3 coding sequence is TGTGCCAGCAGCTTGCTAGCGGGTTCGGGTCAGTTCTTC. The genes are TRBV7-9 and TRBJ2-1; 8 positions agree with TRBD2. There are 13 residues in the CDR3. J was trimmed by 13 bases and V by 3 bases; bases with no gene match: 8. Germline CDR1 SEHNR, CDR2 FQNEAQ (reference sequence).

The chain carries TRBV27 and TRBJ2-7; 8 nucleotides agree with TRBD2. The CDR3 loop spans 15 amino acids. CDR1 and CDR2 from the germline V gene are MNHEY and SMNVEV (reference sequence). Trimming cost V 3 bases and J 3 bases; bases outside gene matches: 7. The CDR3 nucleotides read TGTGCCAGCAGTTTGTCGCTAGCGGGTAGCTACGAGCAGTACTTC. This sequence encodes CASSLSLAGSYEQYF.

On this clone: This specimen includes other DNA sequences encoding the same CDR3. The rearrangement links TRBV27 to TRBJ2-7, with D hard to call. Germline V gene sequence: CDR1 MNHEY, CDR2 SMNVEV (reference sequence). The CDR3 consists of 13 residues. Trimming pared 2 bases from V and 3 bases from J, leaving 8 bases between. The CDR3 is CASSLDSSYEQYF. CDR3 sequence (DNA): TGTGCCAGCAGTTTAGACTCCAGCTACGAGCAGTACTTC.

The chain combines TRBV6-5 with TRBJ1-5; no reliable D call. The CDR3 is made up of 13 amino acids. The germline CDR1 and CDR2 sequences are MNHEY and SVGAGI. The germline V and J ends were trimmed by 2 bases and 7 bases, with 9 bases remaining between them. CDR3 residues: CASSYQRGQPQHF. As DNA, the CDR3 is TGTGCCAGCAGTTACCAGCGGGGACAGCCCCAGCATTTT.

The chain carries TRBV19 and TRBJ2-4; perhaps TRBD1 as D (6 bases). The CDR3 extends over 13 amino acids. From germline, CDR1 is LNHDA and CDR2 SQIVND (reference sequence). The V end was cut by 7 bases, the J end by 6 bases, with 13 bases between. DNA of the CDR3: TGTGCCAGTACGATACAGGGAGCAAACATTCAGTACTTC. Translation gives CASTIQGANIQYF.